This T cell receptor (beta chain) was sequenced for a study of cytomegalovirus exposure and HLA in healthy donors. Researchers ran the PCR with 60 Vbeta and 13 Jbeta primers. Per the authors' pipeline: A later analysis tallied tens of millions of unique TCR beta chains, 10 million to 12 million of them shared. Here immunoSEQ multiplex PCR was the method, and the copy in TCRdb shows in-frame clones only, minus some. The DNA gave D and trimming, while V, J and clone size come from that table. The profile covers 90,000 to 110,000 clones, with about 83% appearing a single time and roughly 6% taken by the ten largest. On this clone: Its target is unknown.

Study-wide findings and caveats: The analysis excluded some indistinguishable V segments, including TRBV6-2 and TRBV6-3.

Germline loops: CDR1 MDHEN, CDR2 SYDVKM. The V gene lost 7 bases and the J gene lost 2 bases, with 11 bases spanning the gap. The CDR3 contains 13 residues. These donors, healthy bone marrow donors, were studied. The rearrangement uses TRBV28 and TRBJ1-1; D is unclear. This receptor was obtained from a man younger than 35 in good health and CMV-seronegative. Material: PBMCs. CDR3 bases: TGTGCCAGCAACTATCCTGCAAACACTGAAGCTTTCTTT. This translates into CASNYPANTEAFF.